Each of the 32 T cell receptor beta chains below was sequenced from the same sample in a study of beta chain features in type 1 diabetes. cDNA synthesis used the whole RNA isolate, giving expressed TCRB sequences. The data were produced by immunoSEQ multiplex PCR, yet TCRdb's version contains in-frame clones alone and is incomplete. This sample carries about 360,000 clones, around an eighth of them seen once, and the ten largest clones take less than 0.02%. Material: naive CD4+ T cells from blood. These receptors all stem from a young man in good health.

There are a few counts of this clone. The chain carries TRBV7-9 and TRBJ1-1, with TRBD1 as a possible D gene (5 bases). This CDR3 comprises 12 residues. Trimming stripped 5 bases from V and 11 bases from J, with 15 bases between. The V gene's germline CDR1 is SEHNR and CDR2 FQNEAQ (reference sequence). CDR3 sequence (DNA): TGTGCCAGCAGCACACAAGACAGCTCTGCTTTCTTT. It translates to CASSTQDSSAFF.

The V and J genes are TRBV30 and TRBJ2-2, with D maybe TRBD2 (7 bases). CDR1 and CDR2 (germline): GTSNPN, SVGIG (reference sequence). Trimming cost V 5 bases and J 7 bases, with 20 bases left between them. This CDR3 contains 15 residues. For the CDR3, the DNA is TGTGCCTGGTCTTTATCCGGGGGGCTCGGCGGGGAGCTGTTTTTT. It specifies CAWSLSGGLGGELFF.

V usage is TRBV25-1 and J usage is TRBJ2-3; a weak D match, TRBD2 (5 bases). CDR3 length equals 13 residues. Trimming took off 8 bases at V and 3 bases at J, with 12 bases between the two ends. CDR1 is MGHDK, CDR2 SYGVNS, per germline. The CDR3: CASGTAGTDTQYF. DNA of the CDR3: TGTGCCAGCGGCACCGCGGGTACAGATACGCAGTATTTT.

This clone has more than one count but fewer than ten. Distinct nucleotide sequences in the sample also encode this CDR3. The gene calls are TRBV6-5 and TRBJ2-7; 12 bases are a match to TRBD2. Trimming took 0 bases from V and 4 from J; bases not matched to a gene: 1. The CDR3 loop spans 15 amino acids. Germline V CDR1 and CDR2: MNHEY, SVGAGI. The CDR3 DNA follows: TGTGCCAGCAGTTACTCGACTAGCGGGGGATACGAGCAGTACTTC. It is translated as CASSYSTSGGYEQYF.

The chain couples TRBV6-5 to TRBJ2-7; no clear D. CDR1 MNHEY and CDR2 SVGAGI come from the germline V gene. The V and J ends lost 5 bases and 3 bases respectively, with 17 bases between them. This CDR3 contains 15 residues. The CDR3 reads CASSPTRGANYEQYF. In nucleotides, the CDR3 is TGTGCCAGCAGTCCCACGCGTGGTGCAAACTACGAGCAGTACTTC.

The V call is TRBV6-1, the J call TRBJ2-7, with 9 bases matching TRBD1. Losses at the gene ends were 5 bases for V and 4 bases for J; bases not matched to a gene: 3. CDR3 length: 13 residues. Germline assignment: CDR1 MNHNS and CDR2 SASEGT. This chain's CDR3 is CASSSDRGYEQYF. The DNA of the CDR3 is TGTGCCAGCAGTTCGGACAGGGGATACGAGCAGTACTTC.

The DNA for the CDR3 is TGTGCCAGCTGGCGGCCAGGGGTCAGAGGGGCTGAAGCTTTCTTT. It encodes CASWRPGVRGAEAFF. The genes are TRBV6-5 and TRBJ1-1, with D possibly TRBD1 on 6 matching bases. The germline CDR1 and CDR2 sequences are MNHEY and SVGAGI. The V end lost 8 bases, the J end lost 6 bases, and 22 bases lay between the germline ends. The CDR3 spans 15 residues.

The chain recombines TRBV7-3 with TRBJ1-2, with TRBD1 matching 8 bases. The CDR3 has 16 residues. CDR1 SGHTA and CDR2 FQGTGA come from the germline V gene. Losses at the gene ends were 1 base for V and 2 bases for J; bases not matched to a gene: 6. The CDR3: CASSLKGDRQNYGYTF. In nucleotides, the CDR3 is TGTGCCAGCAGCTTAAAAGGGGACAGGCAGAACTATGGCTACACCTTC.

This clone turned up a few times. The chain employs TRBV5-1 and TRBJ2-5; tentatively, D is TRBD2 (5 bases). The V gene lost 7 bases and the J gene lost 5 bases, with 15 bases spanning the gap. CDR3 length: 13 residues. In germline, CDR1 is SGHRS, CDR2 YFSETQ. The CDR3 sequence: CASGSAGGETQYF. CDR3 DNA sequence: TGCGCCAGCGGCAGTGCCGGCGGGGAGACCCAGTACTTC.

This clone has a handful of counts. The V gene is TRBV7-8, the J gene TRBJ1-6; D may be TRBD1 (5 bases). There are 15 residues in the CDR3. The V and J ends lost 1 base and 7 bases respectively, with 11 bases between them. Germline V lookup: CDR1 SGHVS, CDR2 FQNEAQ. CDR3 sequence: CASSLGQGRNSPLHF. The CDR3 bases are TGTGCCAGCAGCTTAGGGCAGGGAAGAAATTCACCCCTCCACTTT.

V usage is TRBV18 and J usage is TRBJ1-1, with D perhaps TRBD1 (6 bases). Trimming took 1 base from V and 8 from J, leaving 14 bases between them. Germline loops: CDR1 KGHSH, CDR2 LQKENI. CDR3 length equals 14 residues. CDR3 protein: CASSPLQGSWEAFF. Here the CDR3 DNA reads TGTGCCAGCTCACCACTGCAGGGGAGTTGGGAAGCTTTCTTT. Full variable domain (outside the CDR3, taken from reference TRBV18 and TRBJ1-1): NAGVMQNPRHLVRRRGQEARLRCSPMKGHSHVYWYRQLPEEGLKFMVYLQKENIIDESGMPKERFSAEFPKEGPSILRIQQVVRGDSAAYFCASSPLQGSWEAFFGQGTRLTVV.

The chain couples TRBV5-6 to TRBJ2-6; D unresolved. Germline V gives CDR1 SGHDT, CDR2 YYEEEE. V was shortened by 4 bases and J by 0 bases, with 2 bases between the two germline ends. The CDR3 spans 13 residues. CDR3 amino acids: CASSLSGANVLTF. The CDR3 DNA reads TGTGCCAGCAGCCTCTCTGGGGCCAACGTCCTGACTTTC.

This clone has just a few counts. The V call is TRBV7-2, the J call TRBJ1-2, with 7 bases lining up with TRBD1. CDR1 and CDR2 from the germline V gene are SGHTA and FQGNSA. J gave up 6 bases and V 1 base, and 8 bases lay outside the gene matches. The CDR3 sequence is 15 residues long. The CDR3 loop reads CASSLVPGGWDGYTF. CDR3 DNA sequence: TGTGCCAGCAGCTTAGTCCCAGGGGGTTGGGATGGCTACACCTTC. Complete variable domain (other parts from reference TRBV7-2 and TRBJ1-2): GAGVSQSPSNKVTEKGKDVELRCDPISGHTALYWYRQSLGQGLEFLIYFQGNSAPDKSGLPSDRFSAERTGGSVSTLTIQRTQQEDSAVYLCASSLVPGGWDGYTFGSGTRLTVV.

This clone appeared a few times. The chain has TRBV6-5 and TRBJ1-2; D is unresolved. V was shortened by 0 bases and J by 10 bases, with 9 bases between the two germline ends. CDR1 is MNHEY, CDR2 SVGAGI, per germline. The CDR3 consists of 12 residues. CDR3 loop: CASSYSRRDYTF. The CDR3 coding sequence is TGTGCCAGCAGTTACTCGAGGAGGGACTACACCTTC.

This clone was picked up a small number of times. The gene calls are TRBV4-2 and TRBJ1-3, with 8 bases identical to TRBD1. Germline V gene data show CDR1 as LGHNA and CDR2 as YNFKEQ. With V trimmed by 3 bases and J by 4 bases, 8 bases remained unmatched. The CDR3 is made up of 16 amino acids. CDR3 protein: CASSHLDRDEGNTIYF. The CDR3 region has the DNA TGTGCCAGCAGCCATCTGGACAGGGATGAGGGAAACACCATATATTTT.

This clone has a handful of counts. V usage is TRBV5-4 and J usage is TRBJ2-7, with TRBD1 matching over 10 bases. The V and J ends lost 5 bases and 5 bases, in that order; junction bases with no gene match: 4. The CDR3 is 13 residues long. Germline V lookup: CDR1 SGHNT, CDR2 YYREEE (reference sequence). The CDR3 sequence is CASRPTGGNEQYF. In DNA form, the CDR3 reads TGTGCCAGCAGACCGACAGGGGGCAACGAGCAGTACTTC. Supplemented by reference TRBV5-4 and TRBJ2-7, the full variable domain reads ETGVTQSPTHLIKTRGQQVTLRCSSQSGHNTVSWYQQALGQGPQFIFQYYREEENGRGNFPPRFSGLQFPNYSSELNVNALELDDSALYLCASRPTGGNEQYFGPGTRLTVT.

This clone showed up just a few times. V gene TRBV28 combines with J gene TRBJ2-5; 8 positions match TRBD2. The CDR3 consists of 12 residues. CDR1 is MDHEN and CDR2 is SYDVKM in the germline V gene. The CDR3 region has the DNA TGTGTTTGCGGGGGGCCGGTAGAGACCCAGTACTTC. Protein product: CVCGGPVETQYF.

This rearrangement joins TRBV11-3 to TRBJ2-1, with TRBD2 identical over 9 bases. The CDR3 covers 16 residues. The germline V gene has CDR1 SGHNT and CDR2 YENEEA. The V gene end was trimmed by 5 bases and the J gene end by 2 bases; junction bases not matched to a gene: 7. This CDR3 is CASSLRWTSAYNEQFF. In DNA form, the CDR3 reads TGTGCCAGCAGCCTCCGTTGGACTAGCGCCTACAATGAGCAGTTCTTC.

The sample holds a few counts of this clone. The CDR3 coding sequence is TGTGCCAGCAGTTTAGTCTTGGGGGGTTACAATGAGCAGTTCTTC. Its translation: CASSLVLGGYNEQFF. The chain links TRBV28 to TRBJ2-1; D might be TRBD2 (6 bases). Trimming cost V 2 bases and J 4 bases, with 12 bases left between them. Germline CDR1 and CDR2: MDHEN and SYDVKM. The CDR3 totals 15 residues.

This clone was detected a few times. The chain carries TRBV4-3 and TRBJ1-1; TRBD1 might be the D (5 bases). Germline V CDR1 and CDR2: LGHNA, YSLEER. Trimming shortened V by 1 base and J by 4 bases, and 13 bases separated the two germline ends. The CDR3 loop spans 15 amino acids. The CDR3 protein is CASSQGGGWSTEAFF. In nucleotides, the CDR3 is TGCGCCAGCAGCCAAGGCGGGGGGTGGAGCACTGAAGCTTTCTTT.

The gene calls are TRBV10-3 and TRBJ2-7; 7 nucleotides match TRBD1. The CDR3 consists of 14 residues. The germline gives CDR1 ENHRY, CDR2 SYGVKD. Trimming removed 6 bases from V and 3 bases from J; junction bases left unmatched: 8. This CDR3 reads CAIRTGTEGYEQYF. DNA of the CDR3: TGTGCCATCAGGACCGGGACAGAGGGCTACGAGCAGTACTTC.

There are many counts of this clone. Other DNA sequences in the sample encode the same CDR3. The V call is TRBV30, the J call TRBJ2-5; D gene ambiguous. The CDR3 loop spans 11 amino acids. Trimming stripped 0 bases from V and 4 bases from J, with 3 bases between. Per the germline V gene, CDR1 is GTSNPN and CDR2 is SVGIG (reference sequence). CDR3 in DNA: TGTGCCTGGAGTGTCGGAGAGACCCAGTACTTC. It yields the protein CAWSVGETQYF.

This clone has only a few counts. The chain couples TRBV4-2 to TRBJ2-2, with TRBD1 matching 7 bases. With 4 bases clipped from V and 6 bases from J, the junction kept 5 bases outside the gene matches. The CDR3 contains 14 residues. CDR1 and CDR2 from the germline V gene are LGHNA and YNFKEQ. The CDR3 nucleotides read TGTGCCAGCAGCCCCGGACAGGCCTCCGGGGAGCTGTTTTTT. Encoded protein: CASSPGQASGELFF.

This clone has more than one count but fewer than ten. The rearrangement joins TRBV28 to TRBJ2-5; the match to TRBD1 covers 7 bases. Germline lookup yields CDR1 MDHEN and CDR2 SYDVKM. The V gene end was trimmed by 4 bases and the J gene end by 5 bases; junction bases not matched to a gene: 16. This CDR3 has 17 amino acids. The CDR3 loop is CASSSSGQPLGWETQYF. DNA of the CDR3: TGTGCCAGCAGTTCCTCGGGACAGCCGCTCGGTTGGGAGACCCAGTACTTC.

J is TRBJ1-1 and V is TRBV6-6, with a weak D call TRBD1 (6 bases). This CDR3 has 14 amino acids. Trimming cost V 7 bases and J 6 bases, with 18 bases left between them. Germline assignment: CDR1 MNHNY and CDR2 SVGAGI (reference sequence). The CDR3 sequence: CASIAYREGPEAFF. In nucleotides, the CDR3 is TGTGCCAGCATTGCGTACAGGGAAGGCCCTGAAGCTTTCTTT.

Of note for this clone: Additional DNA sequences in this sample encode the identical CDR3. The chain joins TRBV5-1 to TRBJ2-2; D perhaps matches TRBD1 (6 bases). This CDR3 contains 15 residues. The V gene lost 0 bases and the J gene lost 2 bases, with 8 bases spanning the gap. CDR1 is SGHRS, CDR2 YFSETQ, per germline. The CDR3 protein is CASSLGTANTGELFF. In DNA, the CDR3 is TGCGCCAGCAGCTTGGGGACAGCAAACACCGGGGAGCTGTTTTTT.

This clone showed up just a few times. The chain carries TRBV18 and TRBJ1-1, with D possibly being TRBD1 (6 bases). The CDR3 is 14 amino acids. CDR1 KGHSH and CDR2 LQKENI come from the germline V gene. The V end lost 1 base, the J end lost 3 bases, and 9 bases lay between the germline ends. CDR3 DNA sequence: TGTGCCAGCTCACCACGGGCAGGGGACACTGAAGCTTTCTTT. Amino acids: CASSPRAGDTEAFF.

This clone was counted between two and nine times. This chain joins TRBV2 and TRBJ1-1; D gene ambiguous. V lost 6 bases, J lost 1 base, and 9 bases lay in between. Germline values: CDR1 SNHLY, CDR2 FYNNEI. The CDR3 consists of 13 residues. CDR3 amino acids: CASSQKWNTEAFF. The CDR3 DNA follows: TGTGCCAGCAGCCAGAAGTGGAACACTGAAGCTTTCTTT.

This chain joins TRBV27 and TRBJ2-7; a weak D match, TRBD1 (6 bases). V lost 2 bases and J 4 bases, leaving 15 bases between the germline ends. CDR1 is MNHEY and CDR2 is SMNVEV in the germline V gene (reference sequence). The CDR3 is made up of 15 amino acids. This CDR3 is CASSLGSPGVYEQYF. In DNA form, the CDR3 reads TGTGCCAGCAGTTTAGGGTCTCCAGGGGTATACGAGCAGTACTTC.

The table lists this clone with a few counts. The chain has TRBV5-4 and TRBJ2-3; perhaps TRBD2 as D (6 bases). The CDR3 loop spans 15 amino acids. Germline assignment: CDR1 SGHNT and CDR2 YYREEE (reference sequence). Trimming shortened V by 7 bases and J by 3 bases, and 18 bases separated the two germline ends. CDR3 region: CASSLRRARTDTQYF. The CDR3, as DNA: TGTGCCAGCTCTCTTAGGAGGGCCCGGACAGATACGCAGTATTTT. The full variable domain, with the rest looked up from reference TRBV5-4 and TRBJ2-3, is ETGVTQSPTHLIKTRGQQVTLRCSSQSGHNTVSWYQQALGQGPQFIFQYYREEENGRGNFPPRFSGLQFPNYSSELNVNALELDDSALYLCASSLRRARTDTQYFGPGTRLTVL.

The chain's CDR3 is CASSRQGLDEQYF. CDR3 bases: TGCGCCAGCAGCCGACAGGGGCTCGACGAGCAGTACTTC. The V call is TRBV5-1, the J call TRBJ2-7; TRBD1 matches at 8 bases. Per the germline V gene, CDR1 is SGHRS and CDR2 is YFSETQ. The V gene end was trimmed by 4 bases and the J gene end by 5 bases; junction bases not matched to a gene: 5. CDR3 size: 13 residues.

This clone was counted between two and nine times. The gene calls are TRBV5-6 and TRBJ2-7; D is perhaps TRBD2 (5 bases). The V and J ends lost 0 bases and 2 bases respectively, with 12 bases between them. Germline assignment: CDR1 SGHDT and CDR2 YYEEEE. The CDR3 has 15 residues. Here the CDR3 DNA reads TGTGCCAGCAGCTTGGCCCCAGCGGTAGCCTACGAGCAGTACTTC. Residues: CASSLAPAVAYEQYF.